What follows are 31 T cell receptor beta chains derived from one specimen sequenced in a study of cytomegalovirus exposure and HLA in healthy donors. A multiplex PCR was run with 60 Vbeta primers and 13 Jbeta primers. Assay: immunoSEQ multiplex PCR; the TCRdb copy retains only in-frame clones and omits some. The sample carries fewer than 250,000 clones, roughly 77% recorded once. Material: PBMCs. These receptors all come from a man aged 35 to 55 in good health and CMV-seropositive.

This chain links TRBV7-9 with TRBJ2-2; 7 nucleotides agree with TRBD1. This CDR3 comprises 14 residues. The ends lost 4 bases at V and 6 bases at J; junction bases unmatched: 5. Germline CDR1 SEHNR, CDR2 FQNEAQ (reference sequence). The DNA for the CDR3 is TGTGCCAGCAGCTCGACAGGGAAGCCCGGGGAGCTGTTTTTT. This encodes CASSSTGKPGELFF. Complete variable domain (other parts from reference TRBV7-9 and TRBJ2-2): DTGVSQNPRHKITKRGQNVTFRCDPISEHNRLYWYRQTLGQGPEFLTYFQNEAQLEKSRLLSDRFSAERPKGSFSTLEIQRTEQGDSAMYLCASSSTGKPGELFFGEGSRLTVL.

About this clone itself: Relative to the germline gene, one junction end is altered; a read error may explain this. V gene TRBV28 combines with J gene TRBJ2-7; 7 positions match TRBD1. The CDR3 has 14 residues. Germline V gene lookup returns CDR1 MDHEN and CDR2 SYDVKM. CDR3 protein: CASCLTGTAYEQYF. CDR3 nucleotides: TGTGCCAGCTGTTTGACAGGGACGGCCTACGAGCAGTACTTC.

CDR3 sequence reads: CASSLDGQRGSDTQYF. As DNA, the CDR3 is TGCGCCAGCAGCTTGGATGGGCAGAGGGGGTCAGATACGCAGTATTTT. The V call is TRBV5-1, the J call TRBJ2-3; the D gene is possibly TRBD1 (6 bases). The germline gives CDR1 SGHRS, CDR2 YFSETQ. V shed 0 bases and J shed 4 bases, with 15 bases lying between them. The CDR3 sequence is 16 residues long.

The chain links TRBV6-5 to TRBJ1-2; D is ambiguous. V was cut by 6 bases and J by 0 bases, with 8 bases left in between. Germline-derived CDR1 and CDR2 are MNHEY and SVGAGI. There are 13 residues in the CDR3. The CDR3 nucleotides read TGTGCCAGCAGCCCCCGGGCTAACTATGGCTACACCTTC. It translates to CASSPRANYGYTF.

The chain couples TRBV2 to TRBJ1-3, with TRBD1 as a possible D gene (6 bases). Trimming left V 7 bases short and J 1 base short, with 11 bases between. The CDR3 has 14 residues. The V gene's germline CDR1 is SNHLY and CDR2 FYNNEI. This chain's CDR3 is CASNPDRSGNTIYF. In DNA, the CDR3 is TGTGCCAGCAACCCTGACAGGTCTGGAAACACCATATATTTT.

J is TRBJ1-5 and V is TRBV18; weak D call: TRBD1 (5 bases). V was shortened by 7 bases and J by 6 bases, with 13 bases between the two germline ends. This CDR3 comprises 13 residues. Germline V gives CDR1 KGHSH, CDR2 LQKENI. CDR3 DNA sequence: TGTGCCAGCTACGGGGGGACGGGTCAGCCCCAGCATTTT. It encodes CASYGGTGQPQHF. Looking up the rest from reference TRBV18 and TRBJ1-5 gives the full variable domain: NAGVMQNPRHLVRRRGQEARLRCSPMKGHSHVYWYRQLPEEGLKFMVYLQKENIIDESGMPKERFSAEFPKEGPSILRIQQVVRGDSAAYFCASYGGTGQPQHFGDGTRLSIL.

In this sample, this clone turned up a few times. V is TRBV6-1 and J is TRBJ1-1; 8 bases line up with TRBD1. The CDR3 loop spans 13 amino acids. The germline V gene has CDR1 MNHNS and CDR2 SASEGT. The V gene end was trimmed by 5 bases and the J gene end by 3 bases; junction bases not matched to a gene: 2. The CDR3 reads CASSSQGDTEAFF. CDR3 coding DNA: TGTGCCAGCAGTTCACAGGGGGACACTGAAGCTTTCTTT.

This chain connects TRBV7-8 to TRBJ1-5; D remains ambiguous. The germline V gene encodes CDR1 SGHVS and CDR2 FQNEAQ. V lost 5 bases to trimming and J lost 4 bases, with 6 bases between them. This CDR3 comprises 12 residues. In DNA form, the CDR3 reads TGTGCCAGCAGCCCAAAAAATCAGCCCCAGCATTTT. Its translation: CASSPKNQPQHF.

The gene calls are TRBV4-2 and TRBJ2-7, with 12 bases aligning to TRBD1. The CDR3 loop spans 17 amino acids. The V gene end was trimmed by 1 base and the J gene end by 6 bases; junction bases not matched to a gene: 10. Germline lookup yields CDR1 LGHNA and CDR2 YNFKEQ. The CDR3 sequence: CASSQGIPGQGAGEQYF. Written as DNA, the CDR3 is TGTGCCAGCAGCCAAGGGATACCGGGACAGGGGGCGGGCGAGCAGTACTTC.

The chain combines TRBV5-1 with TRBJ2-2; 8 nucleotides match TRBD1. Looked up from germline, CDR1 is SGHRS and CDR2 is YFSETQ. V shed 0 bases, J shed 5 bases, and the junction held 6 bases outside the gene matches. The CDR3 spans 16 residues. The chain's CDR3 is CASSLGTGGETGELFF. DNA for the CDR3: TGCGCCAGCAGCTTGGGTACAGGGGGTGAAACCGGGGAGCTGTTTTTT.

Only a few counts were recorded for this clone. The chain combines TRBV6-5 with TRBJ2-3; a possible D gene is TRBD1 (5 bases). V shed 6 bases and J shed 11 bases, with 15 bases lying between them. The CDR3 totals 12 residues. Per germline, CDR1 MNHEY and CDR2 SVGAGI. CDR3 in amino acids: CASSNPGFGQYF. The CDR3 DNA reads TGTGCCAGCAGCAATCCAGGGTTTGGGCAGTATTTT.

This chain links TRBV13 with TRBJ2-5; 8 positions agree with TRBD1. V lost 5 bases, J lost 4 bases, and 9 bases stayed unmatched. The CDR3 is 15 amino acids. The germline V gene has CDR1 PRHDT and CDR2 FYEKMQ (reference sequence). In DNA form, the CDR3 reads TGTGCCAGCAGCCACCGGACAGGGCAACGAGAGACCCAGTACTTC. Protein: CASSHRTGQRETQYF.

This chain joins TRBV19 and TRBJ1-2, with D uncertain. Looked up from germline, CDR1 is LNHDA and CDR2 is SQIVND (reference sequence). CDR3 length: 13 amino acids. V gave up 6 bases and J gave up 1 base, with 9 bases separating them. CDR3 DNA sequence: TGTGCCAGTAGGCCTGGCAGTAACTATGGCTACACCTTC. Translation: CASRPGSNYGYTF.

The CDR3 DNA reads as TGTGCCAGCAGTTCCCTGACATGGGGGGACACTGAAGCTTTCTTT. Its protein product is CASSSLTWGDTEAFF. V usage is TRBV6-6 and J usage is TRBJ1-1, with D possibly matching TRBD1 (5 bases). Germline CDR1 MNHNY, CDR2 SVGAGI (reference sequence). CDR3 length equals 15 residues. Trimming removed 4 bases at V and 3 bases at J, with 15 bases between.

The rearrangement joins TRBV19 to TRBJ2-1, with D possibly being TRBD2 (5 bases). Germline CDR1 LNHDA, CDR2 SQIVND (reference sequence). This CDR3 spans 12 amino acids. V was clipped by 9 bases and J by 7 bases, with 13 bases between them. The CDR3 sequence: CASGGLGNEQFF. CDR3 coding DNA: TGTGCCAGCGGCGGGCTTGGTAATGAGCAGTTCTTC.

The chain uses TRBV5-4 and TRBJ2-2; 12 nucleotides align to TRBD2. Per germline, CDR1 SGHNT and CDR2 YYREEE (reference sequence). The CDR3 loop spans 16 amino acids. V shed 1 base, J shed 7 bases, and the junction held 5 bases outside the gene matches. Here the CDR3 reads CASSLKSSGGVGELFF. CDR3 nucleotide sequence: TGTGCCAGCAGCTTGAAGTCTAGCGGGGGGGTCGGGGAGCTGTTTTTT.

CDR3 in amino acids: CASSRSGQGLDEQYF. CDR3 coding DNA: TGTGCCAGTAGTAGATCGGGACAGGGGCTGGACGAGCAGTACTTC. The V and J genes are TRBV19 and TRBJ2-7, with TRBD1 identical over 10 bases. The CDR3 contains 15 residues. With V trimmed by 4 bases and J by 5 bases, 8 bases remained unmatched. Germline CDR1 and CDR2: LNHDA and SQIVND (reference sequence). Full variable domain (missing parts from reference TRBV19 and TRBJ2-7): DGGITQSPKYLFRKEGQNVTLSCEQNLNHDAMYWYRQDPGQGLRLIYYSQIVNDFQKGDIAEGYSVSREKKESFPLTVTSAQKNPTAFYLCASSRSGQGLDEQYFGPGTRLTVT.

This chain connects TRBV5-8 to TRBJ1-6; TRBD1 is a possible D gene (6 bases). The ends were cut back, 4 bases at V and 10 bases at J, with 15 bases in the middle. This CDR3 is built from 14 residues. Germline CDR1 SGHTS, CDR2 YDEGEE. This chain's CDR3 is CASSLGQFESPLHF. CDR3 DNA sequence: TGTGCCAGCAGCCTCGGACAGTTTGAGTCACCCCTCCACTTT. The full variable domain, in which reference TRBV5-8 and TRBJ1-6 provide the parts outside the CDR3, is EAGVTQSPTHLIKTRGQQATLRCSPISGHTSVYWYQQALGLGLQFLLWYDEGEERNRGNFPPRFSGRQFPNYSSELNVNALELEDSALYLCASSLGQFESPLHFGNGTRLTVT.

The CDR3 nucleotides are TGTGCCAGCAGCCGCGGGTCTAGCGGAACCTACGAGCAGTACTTC. The encoded protein is CASSRGSSGTYEQYF. The chain is built from TRBV7-2 and TRBJ2-7; 7 nucleotides align to TRBD2. From germline, CDR1 is SGHTA and CDR2 FQGNSA. With V trimmed by 5 bases and J by 2 bases, 9 bases remained unmatched. The CDR3 runs 15 residues.

This chain uses TRBV18 with TRBJ1-5, with no clear D. The germline V gene encodes CDR1 KGHSH and CDR2 LQKENI. V was cut by 2 bases and J by 2 bases, with 10 bases left in between. This CDR3 is 15 amino acids long. CDR3 coding DNA: TGTGCCAGCTCACCAGGACGGGGAGGCAATCAGCCCCAGCATTTT. Translation gives CASSPGRGGNQPQHF.

V is TRBV28 and J is TRBJ1-5, with TRBD1 matching over 8 bases. This CDR3 is 14 amino acids long. CDR1 and CDR2 from the germline V gene are MDHEN and SYDVKM. The V segment lost 8 bases and the J segment 7 bases; nucleotides outside the gene matches: 10. As DNA, the CDR3 is TGTGCCAGCTGCGACAGGGGCCTTGAGCAGCCCCAGCATTTT. Its protein product is CASCDRGLEQPQHF.

The chain links TRBV9 to TRBJ2-2, with 7 positions matching TRBD2. J gave up 1 base and V 0 bases, and 12 bases lay outside the gene matches. This CDR3 comprises 19 residues. From germline, CDR1 is SGDLS and CDR2 YYNGEE. CDR3 nucleotides: TGTGCCAGCAGCGTAGGGTGGGGAGGGAAGGATGTGAACACCGGGGAGCTGTTTTTT. It is translated as CASSVGWGGKDVNTGELFF.

The J gene is TRBJ1-4, the V gene TRBV10-3, with a tentative D call TRBD1 (5 bases). The germline V gene has CDR1 ENHRY and CDR2 SYGVKD. The CDR3 has 15 amino acids. The V gene lost 3 bases and the J gene lost 3 bases, with 11 bases spanning the gap. CDR3 residues: CAISDPSGANEKLFF. The DNA for the CDR3 is TGTGCCATCAGTGACCCTTCGGGGGCTAATGAAAAACTGTTTTTT.

J is TRBJ2-2 and V is TRBV13; 10 bases match TRBD1. Germline lookup yields CDR1 PRHDT and CDR2 FYEKMQ (reference sequence). The CDR3 has 16 residues. V lost 5 bases and J lost 1; bases outside the gene matches: 4. CDR3 residues: CASSDDRGRNTGELFF. The CDR3, as DNA: TGTGCCAGCAGCGACGACAGGGGGCGGAACACCGGGGAGCTGTTTTTT.

This chain joins TRBV5-6 and TRBJ1-6, with 11 bases aligning to TRBD1. Germline trimming cut 4 bases from V and 2 bases from J; bases unmatched to any gene: 5. Looked up from germline, CDR1 is SGHDT and CDR2 is YYEEEE. CDR3 length equals 17 residues. The CDR3 loop reads CASSRGQGVAYNSPLHF. For the CDR3, the DNA is TGTGCCAGCAGCAGGGGACAGGGGGTCGCCTATAATTCACCCCTCCACTTT.

The CDR3 sequence: CASAADYEQYF. The CDR3 nucleotides are TGTGCTAGTGCCGCGGACTACGAGCAGTACTTC. This chain links TRBV12-5 with TRBJ2-7; D gene uncertain. The CDR3 has 11 residues. V was clipped by 7 bases and J by 3 bases, with 7 bases between them. CDR1 and CDR2 (germline): LGHNT, FRNRAP.

This clone was seen a handful of times. The chain couples TRBV5-4 to TRBJ2-7, with 8 nucleotides matching TRBD1. In germline, CDR1 is SGHNT, CDR2 YYREEE (reference sequence). V gave up 4 bases and J gave up 5 bases; unmatched junction bases: 8. This CDR3 region has 14 residues. The CDR3 region has the DNA TGTGCCAGCAGCCCTCAGGGGGCCCCCAACGAGCAGTACTTC. This translates into CASSPQGAPNEQYF.

The chain is built from TRBV7-9 and TRBJ1-1; D gene ambiguous. Germline V gives CDR1 SEHNR, CDR2 FQNEAQ (reference sequence). V gave up 2 bases and J gave up 6 bases, with 4 bases separating them. CDR3 length: 11 residues. The CDR3 bases are TGTGCCAGCAGCTTATCATCTGAAGCTTTCTTT. Its translation: CASSLSSEAFF.

CDR3 in amino acids: CASGRGYEQYF. In DNA, the CDR3 is TGTGCCAGCGGGCGGGGCTACGAGCAGTACTTC. The rearrangement joins TRBV25-1 to TRBJ2-7; the D gene is possibly TRBD2 (6 bases). Trimming removed 8 bases from V and 3 bases from J, with 8 bases in between. The CDR3 is 11 amino acids. The germline V gene encodes CDR1 MGHDK and CDR2 SYGVNS.

The rearrangement links TRBV18 to TRBJ2-5; 7 positions agree with TRBD2. Germline V gives CDR1 KGHSH, CDR2 LQKENI. Losses at the gene ends were 3 bases for V and 4 bases for J; bases not matched to a gene: 8. The CDR3 extends over 15 amino acids. CDR3 loop: CASSPRGSGGETQYF. In DNA form, the CDR3 reads TGTGCCAGCTCACCGAGAGGCTCGGGGGGAGAGACCCAGTACTTC.

The J gene is TRBJ2-1, the V gene TRBV4-1; TRBD2 is a possible D gene (6 bases). V was shortened by 3 bases and J by 6 bases, with 18 bases between the two germline ends. From germline, CDR1 is MGHRA and CDR2 YSYEKL. The CDR3 spans 16 residues. The CDR3 region is CASSQTGTSGRNEQFF. The DNA for the CDR3 is TGCGCCAGCAGCCAGACCGGGACCAGCGGGCGCAATGAGCAGTTCTTC.